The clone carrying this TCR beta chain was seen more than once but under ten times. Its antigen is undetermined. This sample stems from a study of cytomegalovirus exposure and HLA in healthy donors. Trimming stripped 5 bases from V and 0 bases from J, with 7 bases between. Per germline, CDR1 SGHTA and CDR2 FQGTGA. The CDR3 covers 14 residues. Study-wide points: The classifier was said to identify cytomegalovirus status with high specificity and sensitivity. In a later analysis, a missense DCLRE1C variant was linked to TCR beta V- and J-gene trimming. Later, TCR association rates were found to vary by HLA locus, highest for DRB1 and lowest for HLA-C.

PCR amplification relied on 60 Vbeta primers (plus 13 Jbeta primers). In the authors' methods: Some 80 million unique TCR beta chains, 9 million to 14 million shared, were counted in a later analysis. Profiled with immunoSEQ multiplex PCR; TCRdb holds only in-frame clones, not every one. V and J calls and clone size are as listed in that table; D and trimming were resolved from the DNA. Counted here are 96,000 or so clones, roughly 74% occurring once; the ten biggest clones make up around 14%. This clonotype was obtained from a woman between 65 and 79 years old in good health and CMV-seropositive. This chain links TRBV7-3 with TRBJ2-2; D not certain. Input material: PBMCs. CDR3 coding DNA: TGTGCCAGCAGCCCCTACCCGAACACCGGGGAGCTGTTTTTT. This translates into CASSPYPNTGELFF. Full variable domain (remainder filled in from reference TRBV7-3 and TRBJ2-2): GAGVSQTPSNKVTEKGKYVELRCDPISGHTALYWYRQSLGQGPEFLIYFQGTGAADDSGLPNDRFFAVRPEGSVSTLKIQRTERGDSAVYLCASSPYPNTGELFFGEGSRLTVL.